Listed here are 31 T cell receptor beta chains from one sample, sequenced in a study of response to subunit inactivated influenza vaccine. Via MiXCR, TCRdb re-called the RT-PCR reads, giving one row per CDR3 protein. The sample lists 450,000 to 700,000 distinct CDR3 sequences, 13% to 15% occurring once. The sequencing used PBMCs from blood, collected 12 days after vaccination. The source of these receptors is a man in his forties or fifties who received an inactivated influenza vaccine.

The chain joins TRBV20-1 to TRBJ2-3, with D possibly matching TRBD1 (5 bases). In germline, CDR1 is DFQATT, CDR2 SNEGSKA (reference sequence). This CDR3 is built from 12 residues. Deletions cut 7 bases from V and 4 bases from J, with 12 bases between. The CDR3 loop reads CSVRGAADTQYF. The DNA for the CDR3 is TGCAGTGTAAGGGGTGCTGCAGATACGCAGTATTTT.

This clonotype was seen a handful of times. V usage is TRBV11-2 and J usage is TRBJ2-7, with D possibly being TRBD1 (6 bases). The V gene lost 4 bases and the J gene lost 0 bases, with 13 bases spanning the gap. Germline V lookup: CDR1 SGHAT, CDR2 FQNNGV. This CDR3 is 15 amino acids long. The CDR3 region has the DNA TGTGCCAGCAGCTCTCGGACAGCTAGCTCCTACGAGCAGTACTTC. Protein sequence: CASSSRTASSYEQYF.

The V call is TRBV5-1, the J call TRBJ2-7, with D tentatively TRBD2 (6 bases). The germline V and J ends were trimmed by 3 bases and 5 bases, with 12 bases remaining between them. The CDR3 extends over 13 amino acids. In germline, CDR1 is SGHRS, CDR2 YFSETQ. CDR3: CASSSEGNNEQYF. The CDR3 region has the DNA TGCGCCAGCAGCTCGGAGGGGAACAACGAGCAGTACTTC. Together with reference TRBV5-1 and TRBJ2-7, the CDR3 gives the full variable domain: KAGVTQTPRYLIKTRGQQVTLSCSPISGHRSVSWYQQTPGQGLQFLFEYFSETQRNKGNFPGRFSGRQFSNSRSEMNVSTLELGDSALYLCASSSEGNNEQYFGPGTRLTVT.

The genes are TRBV4-3 and TRBJ2-2, with TRBD1 as a possible D gene (5 bases). CDR3 length: 17 amino acids. V was pared by 0 bases and J by 7 bases, with 18 bases between. The germline CDR1 and CDR2 sequences are LGHNA and YSLEER. CDR3: CASSQDPLSGIGGELFF. CDR3 sequence (DNA): TGCGCCAGCAGCCAAGATCCACTGTCAGGGATCGGCGGGGAGCTGTTTTTT.

This clonotype showed up many times. The chain links TRBV5-1 to TRBJ2-7; 7 bases align to TRBD1. This CDR3 spans 14 amino acids. V gave up 4 bases and J gave up 1 base; unmatched junction bases: 5. The germline V gene encodes CDR1 SGHRS and CDR2 YFSETQ. Here the CDR3 reads CASSPSGQSYEQYF. CDR3 coding DNA: TGCGCCAGCAGCCCTTCGGGACAGTCCTACGAGCAGTACTTC. The variable domain in full, with the rest retrieved from reference TRBV5-1 and TRBJ2-7, is KAGVTQTPRYLIKTRGQQVTLSCSPISGHRSVSWYQQTPGQGLQFLFEYFSETQRNKGNFPGRFSGRQFSNSRSEMNVSTLELGDSALYLCASSPSGQSYEQYFGPGTRLTVT.

The V gene is TRBV6-6, the J gene TRBJ2-1; D ambiguous. Trimming took off 5 bases at V and 10 bases at J, with 9 bases between the two ends. CDR1 MNHNY and CDR2 SVGAGI come from the germline V gene (reference sequence). This CDR3 region has 11 residues. CDR3 loop: CASSPRAEQFF. DNA for the CDR3: TGTGCCAGCAGTCCCCGGGCAGAGCAGTTCTTC.

This clonotype was counted between two and nine times. This chain uses TRBV6-5 with TRBJ2-3; 7 nucleotides match TRBD2. Trimming took 0 bases from V and 0 from J; bases not matched to a gene: 6. Germline V gene data show CDR1 as MNHEY and CDR2 as SVGAGI. This CDR3 contains 17 residues. The CDR3 sequence is CASSYSKRGLSTDTQYF. The DNA for the CDR3 is TGTGCCAGCAGTTACTCGAAGCGGGGTCTTAGCACAGATACGCAGTATTTT.

This clonotype was observed a few times. This sequence joins TRBV12-3 or TRBV12-4 and TRBJ1-4, with 10 positions matching TRBD1. The trim removed 4 bases at V and 14 bases at J, leaving 7 bases unmatched. The CDR3 sequence is 13 residues long. CDR3 sequence: CASSSRQGASLFF. The CDR3 DNA sequence: TGTGCCAGCAGTTCAAGACAGGGGGCGAGTCTGTTTTTT.

This clonotype was detected only a few times. V usage is TRBV5-6 and J usage is TRBJ2-7; D is possibly TRBD1 or TRBD2 (5 bases each). The CDR3 contains 17 residues. Trimming cost V 0 bases and J 0 bases, with 16 bases left between them. Germline CDR1 SGHDT, CDR2 YYEEEE. This CDR3 reads CASSLAGVGGSSYEQYF. DNA for the CDR3: TGTGCCAGCAGCTTGGCGGGCGTTGGGGGAAGCTCCTACGAGCAGTACTTC.

This clonotype was recorded a few times. The chain is built from TRBV7-9 and TRBJ2-1; D unclear. Trimming took off 3 bases at V and 10 bases at J, with 10 bases between the two ends. Germline assignment: CDR1 SEHNR and CDR2 FQNEAQ (reference sequence). The CDR3 is made up of 12 amino acids. The CDR3 coding sequence is TGTGCCAGCAGCTTTTGGGCAGAGGAGCAGTTCTTC. Its protein is CASSFWAEEQFF.

The V gene is TRBV21-1, the J gene TRBJ2-5; the listed D gene, TRBD1, was not tested against the DNA. TRBV21-1 is labeled a pseudogene. The CDR3 is 16 residues long. In nucleotides, the CDR3 is TGTGCCAGCCCATCAAAACCGGGACAGGGGAAAGAGACCCAGTACTTC. As protein: CASPSKPGQGKETQYF.

This sequence joins TRBV7-9 and TRBJ2-7; D is uncertain. This CDR3 is 17 amino acids long. The V end lost 2 bases, the J end lost 1 base, and 18 bases lay between the germline ends. Germline V gene sequence: CDR1 SEHNR, CDR2 FQNEAQ (reference sequence). Here the CDR3 DNA reads TGTGCCAGCAGCTTATTGACCGCGATGGACCATTCCTACGAGCAGTACTTC. It specifies CASSLLTAMDHSYEQYF.

The chain uses TRBV12-3 or TRBV12-4 and TRBJ2-5; 9 nucleotides agree with TRBD2. V shed 6 bases, J shed 5 bases, and the junction held 10 bases outside the gene matches. The CDR3 runs to 15 residues. The DNA for the CDR3 is TGTGCCAGCAGCCGGGGACTAGCCATAAAGGAGACCCAGTACTTC. Its protein is CASSRGLAIKETQYF.

This clonotype was recorded a few times. V gene TRBV5-5 combines with J gene TRBJ1-1, with TRBD1 matching 8 bases. Germline values: CDR1 SGHKS, CDR2 YYEKEE (reference sequence). The CDR3 runs 15 residues. With V trimmed by 4 bases and J by 4 bases, 9 bases remained unmatched. The CDR3 region has the DNA TGTGCCAGCAGCACGGACAGGGTAAGGGGCACTGAAGCTTTCTTT. The encoded protein is CASSTDRVRGTEAFF.

This clonotype showed up many times. The rearrangement joins TRBV15 to TRBJ1-2; weak D call: TRBD1 (5 bases). CDR1 and CDR2 from the germline V gene are LNHNV and YYDKDF (reference sequence). The CDR3 consists of 15 residues. The V end was cut by 0 bases, the J end by 6 bases, with 14 bases between. CDR3 sequence reads: CATSRDRRQIDGYTF. CDR3 DNA: TGTGCCACCAGCAGAGATCGTAGACAGATCGATGGCTACACCTTC.

Many counts were recorded for this clonotype. The V call is TRBV4-3, the J call TRBJ1-1, with D uncertain. Trimming removed 0 bases at V and 5 bases at J, with 10 bases between. This CDR3 has 14 residues. The V gene's germline CDR1 is LGHNA and CDR2 YSLEER. In DNA form, the CDR3 reads TGCGCCAGCAGCCAAGACGTGGACTCTACTGAAGCTTTCTTT. Its translation is CASSQDVDSTEAFF.

This clonotype was seen a few times. The chain uses TRBV12-3 or TRBV12-4 and TRBJ2-1; TRBD2 aligns across 13 bases. J lost 8 bases, V lost 6 bases, and 7 bases had no gene match. The CDR3 sequence is 15 residues long. The CDR3 nucleotides read TGTGCCAGCAGCTCGGGACTAGCGGGGCTCGATGAGCAGTTCTTC. It specifies CASSSGLAGLDEQFF.

This clonotype was seen more than once but under ten times. The chain joins TRBV28 to TRBJ1-6, with D perhaps TRBD1 (5 bases). Trimming cost V 5 bases and J 7 bases, with 12 bases left between them. The CDR3 sequence is 14 residues long. In germline, CDR1 is MDHEN, CDR2 SYDVKM. The CDR3 region is CASSPGFTNSPLHF. The DNA of the CDR3 is TGTGCCAGCAGTCCAGGGTTTACGAATTCACCCCTCCACTTT.

This clonotype was counted many times. This sequence joins TRBV10-3 and TRBJ2-7; D remains ambiguous. CDR3 length: 12 residues. Germline V gene sequence: CDR1 ENHRY, CDR2 SYGVKD. Trimming left V 10 bases short and J 5 bases short, with 15 bases between. The CDR3: CASGGRSDEQYF. Written as DNA, the CDR3 is TGTGCCAGCGGTGGTAGAAGTGACGAGCAGTACTTC.

This chain joins TRBV4-3 and TRBJ1-1; D perhaps matches TRBD1 (5 bases). The V and J ends lost 5 bases and 8 bases respectively, with 12 bases between them. The CDR3 totals 12 residues. The V gene's germline CDR1 is LGHNA and CDR2 YSLEER. The CDR3 protein is CASSYGGVEAFF. In DNA form, the CDR3 reads TGCGCCAGCAGCTACGGGGGGGTGGAAGCTTTCTTT.

The chain recombines TRBV5-1 with TRBJ2-7; 10 positions match TRBD1. The CDR3 covers 14 residues. Germline V gene data show CDR1 as SGHRS and CDR2 as YFSETQ. Trimming removed 3 bases from V and 6 bases from J; junction bases left unmatched: 6. The CDR3 region is CASSWRDRGGEQYF. CDR3 DNA sequence: TGCGCCAGCAGCTGGCGGGACAGGGGCGGCGAGCAGTACTTC.

The chain links TRBV20-1 to TRBJ2-3; D possibly corresponds to TRBD1 (7 bases). The CDR3 extends over 15 amino acids. Germline CDR1 reads DFQATT; CDR2 reads SNEGSKA (reference sequence). Trimming took 0 bases from V and 3 from J, leaving 13 bases between them. CDR3 amino acids: CSARDARGVTDTQYF. The CDR3 nucleotides are TGCAGTGCTAGAGATGCCAGGGGGGTGACAGATACGCAGTATTTT.

V is TRBV12-3 or TRBV12-4 and J is TRBJ2-7; D gene ambiguous. Trimming removed 5 bases at V and 6 bases at J, with 14 bases between. The CDR3 totals 13 residues. The CDR3 DNA reads as TGTGCCAGCAGTCTACCCCCGGTTAGCGAGCAGTACTTC. This translates into CASSLPPVSEQYF.

The chain links TRBV6-5 to TRBJ1-4, with 7 bases aligning to TRBD1. Per the germline V gene, CDR1 is MNHEY and CDR2 is SVGAGI. The junction had 6 bases not matched to a gene; V was cut back by 2 bases and J by 3 bases. CDR3 length: 16 amino acids. As DNA, the CDR3 is TGTGCCAGCAGTTACCCGAGGGGGCAGGCTAATGAAAAACTGTTTTTT. The encoded protein is CASSYPRGQANEKLFF.

V is TRBV18 and J is TRBJ2-2; no firm D call. Germline loops: CDR1 KGHSH, CDR2 LQKENI. CDR3 length: 14 amino acids. V lost 2 bases to trimming and J lost 6 bases, with 10 bases between them. CDR3 region: CASSPEVSAGELFF. The CDR3, as DNA: TGTGCCAGCTCACCAGAGGTCTCGGCCGGGGAGCTGTTTTTT.

This clonotype was seen ten or more times. This chain links TRBV5-1 with TRBJ2-1, with D possibly being TRBD1 or TRBD2 (6 bases each). Looked up from germline, CDR1 is SGHRS and CDR2 is YFSETQ. The CDR3 totals 16 residues. V lost 0 bases, J lost 3 bases, and 13 bases lay in between. Here the CDR3 reads CASSLGVGGNYNEQFF. CDR3 nucleotides: TGCGCCAGCAGCTTGGGGGTCGGGGGCAACTACAATGAGCAGTTCTTC.

This clonotype appeared many times. J is TRBJ2-3 and V is TRBV6-6; D is possibly TRBD2 (6 bases). V lost 6 bases and J lost 11, with 12 bases in between. The length of the CDR3 is 11 residues. Germline loops: CDR1 MNHNY, CDR2 SVGAGI (reference sequence). This CDR3 is CASRGGVGQYF. In DNA, the CDR3 is TGTGCCAGCAGGGGAGGAGTGGGGCAGTATTTT.

The chain recombines TRBV25-1 with TRBJ2-7; 9 bases fit TRBD1. CDR1 is MGHDK, CDR2 SYGVNS, per germline. The CDR3 is 13 residues long. The trim removed 5 bases at V and 4 bases at J, leaving 3 bases unmatched. The CDR3 DNA sequence: TGTGCCAGCAGTTACAGGGGGCGTTACGAGCAGTACTTC. It specifies CASSYRGRYEQYF.

This clonotype showed up many times. J is TRBJ2-7 and V is TRBV7-2; 9 nucleotides agree with TRBD1. This CDR3 contains 15 residues. J was trimmed by 4 bases and V by 2 bases; bases with no gene match: 6. CDR1 SGHTA and CDR2 FQGNSA come from the germline V gene. The CDR3 is CASSLSVGQGYEQYF. The CDR3, as DNA: TGTGCCAGCAGCTTAAGCGTGGGACAGGGTTACGAGCAGTACTTC.

This clonotype was counted only a few times. The V and J genes are TRBV4-3 and TRBJ1-1; D is undetermined. V was cut by 0 bases and J by 12 bases, with 17 bases left in between. This CDR3 is built from 14 residues. Germline V lookup: CDR1 LGHNA, CDR2 YSLEER. CDR3 bases: TGCGCCAGCAGCCAAGACGTTCATGTCCTGGCCCCTTTCTTT. This encodes CASSQDVHVLAPFF.

Only a few counts were recorded for this clonotype. The chain combines TRBV7-9 with TRBJ2-2; TRBD1 matches at 8 bases. CDR1 is SEHNR, CDR2 FQNEAQ, per germline (reference sequence). The CDR3 extends over 15 amino acids. Trimming at V came to 5 bases and at J to 1 base, leaving 3 bases not matched to a gene. The CDR3 spells CASSKTGVNTGELFF. The DNA of the CDR3 is TGTGCCAGCAGCAAGACAGGGGTGAACACCGGGGAGCTGTTTTTT.